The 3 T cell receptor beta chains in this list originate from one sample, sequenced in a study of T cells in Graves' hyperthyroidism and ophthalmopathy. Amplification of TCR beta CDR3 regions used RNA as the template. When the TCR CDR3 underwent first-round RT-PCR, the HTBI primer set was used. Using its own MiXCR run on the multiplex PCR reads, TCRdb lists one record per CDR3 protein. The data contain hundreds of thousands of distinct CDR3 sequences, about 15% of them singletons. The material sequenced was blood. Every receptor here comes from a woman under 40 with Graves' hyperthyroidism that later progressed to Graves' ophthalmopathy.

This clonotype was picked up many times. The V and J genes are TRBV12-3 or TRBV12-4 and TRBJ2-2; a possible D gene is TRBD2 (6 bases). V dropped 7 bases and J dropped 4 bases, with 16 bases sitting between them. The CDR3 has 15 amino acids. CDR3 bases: TGTGCCAGCATCGGGGCGGGGTTGGGCACCGGGGAGCTGTTTTTT. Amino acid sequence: CASIGAGLGTGELFF.

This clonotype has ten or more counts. CDR3 in amino acids: CASGPGYEQYF. For the CDR3, the DNA is TGTGCTAGTGGTCCAGGCTACGAGCAGTACTTC. The chain combines TRBV12-5 with TRBJ2-7; D unclear. The germline CDR1 and CDR2 sequences are LGHNT and FRNRAP. CDR3 length: 11 residues. Deletions cut 5 bases from V and 3 bases from J, with 5 bases between.

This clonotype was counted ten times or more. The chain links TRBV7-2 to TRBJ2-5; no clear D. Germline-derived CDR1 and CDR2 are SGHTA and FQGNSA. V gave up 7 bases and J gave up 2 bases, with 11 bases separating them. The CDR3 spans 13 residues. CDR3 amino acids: CASNLGAQETQYF. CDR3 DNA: TGTGCCAGCAATCTTGGAGCACAAGAGACCCAGTACTTC.